This T cell receptor (beta chain) was obtained from a study of technical replicates of blood from several donors (dated by TCRdb to 2017 to 2019). Libraries came from the immunoSEQ multiplex PCR assay. Imported from immuneACCESS, the table was reduced by TCRdb to in-frame sequences with V and J called. These copies leave out some clones; in studies compared against another copy, an unresolved V gene accounts for under half, and the cause of the remainder is not known. Recorded for this sample are about 85,000 clones; approximately 94% of them occurred a single time. The leading ten clones occupy 0.25% of the sample. CDR1 SGHRS and CDR2 YFSETQ are derived from the germline V gene. From its cysteine to its phenylalanine, the CDR3 spans 13 amino acids. Of all the DNA, just the CDR3 is kept, 39 bases in frame from base 1. Germline trimming amounts to 2 bases on V and 5 bases on J, with 2 as the count of junction bases outside the gene matches.

Comments on this clone: Its binding antigen is unknown. No much larger clone exists at a distance of one base, and base qualities are not known.

Input material: T cells isolated from PBMCs. The clonotype was recovered from a human donor in good health. Recombination joined TRBV5-1 with TRBJ1-2; the central 8 bases match TRBD1. The CDR3 protein sequence reads: CASSFDRGYGYTF. The DNA sequence is as follows: TGCGCCAGCAGCTTTGACAGGGGATATGGCTACACCTTC.